This T cell receptor beta chain appears in the sequencing data of a study of T cells after yellow fever vaccination. The table lists this clonotype with many counts. Germline assignment: CDR1 MNHNS and CDR2 SASEGT. Trimming took 5 bases from V and 6 from J; bases not matched to a gene: 4. The CDR3 has 13 amino acids. TCRdb passed the 5' RACE reads through MiXCR, listing each CDR3 protein once. The profile covers over 65,000 distinct CDR3 sequences, with roughly 14% appearing a single time and 20% to 25% taken by the ten largest. The chain recombines TRBV6-1 with TRBJ2-4, with 7 positions matching TRBD1. The input for sequencing was CD8+ T cells not binding an NS4B(214-222) dextramer, sorted from PBMCs, taken about 21 days after the first yellow fever vaccination. This sequence originates from a young man who received the YFV17D yellow fever vaccine. This chain's CDR3 is CASSPGQRNIQYF. The DNA of the CDR3 is TGTGCCAGCAGTCCGGGACAGCGAAACATTCAGTACTTC.